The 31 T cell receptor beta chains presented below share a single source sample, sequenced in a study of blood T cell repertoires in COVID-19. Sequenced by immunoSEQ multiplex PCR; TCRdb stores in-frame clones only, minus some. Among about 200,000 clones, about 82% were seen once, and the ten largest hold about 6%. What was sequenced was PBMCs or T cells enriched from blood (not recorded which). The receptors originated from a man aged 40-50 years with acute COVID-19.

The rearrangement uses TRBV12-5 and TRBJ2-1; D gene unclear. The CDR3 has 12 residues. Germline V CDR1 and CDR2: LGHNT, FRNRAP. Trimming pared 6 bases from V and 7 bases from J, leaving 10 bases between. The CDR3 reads CASGLTVNEQFF. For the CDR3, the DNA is TGTGCTAGTGGCCTTACAGTTAATGAGCAGTTCTTC.

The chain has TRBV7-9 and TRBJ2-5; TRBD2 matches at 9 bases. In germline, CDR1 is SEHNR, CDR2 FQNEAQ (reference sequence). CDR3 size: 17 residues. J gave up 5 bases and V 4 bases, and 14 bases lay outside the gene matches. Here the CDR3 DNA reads TGTGCCAGCAGCTCATCGACAGGGTTCGCGGGAGGGGAGACCCAGTACTTC. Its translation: CASSSSTGFAGGETQYF.

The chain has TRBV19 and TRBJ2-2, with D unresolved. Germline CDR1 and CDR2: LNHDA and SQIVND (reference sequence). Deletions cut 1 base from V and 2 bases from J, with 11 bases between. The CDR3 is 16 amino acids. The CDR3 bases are TGTGCCAGTAGTATAGTTGGCAGTCCTAACACCGGGGAGCTGTTTTTT. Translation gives CASSIVGSPNTGELFF.

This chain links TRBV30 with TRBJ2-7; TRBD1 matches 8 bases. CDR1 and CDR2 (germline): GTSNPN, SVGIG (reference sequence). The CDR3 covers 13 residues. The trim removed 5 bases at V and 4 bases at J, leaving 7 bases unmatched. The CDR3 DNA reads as TGTGCCTGGGACCGGGACAGGAATTACGAGCAGTACTTC. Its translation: CAWDRDRNYEQYF.

CDR3 coding DNA: TGTGCCAGCAGTTTCCGCGGGCCTTATGGGGACACCGGGGAGCTGTTTTTT. It yields the protein CASSFRGPYGDTGELFF. The chain employs TRBV27 and TRBJ2-2; TRBD2 is a possible D gene (5 bases). This CDR3 comprises 17 residues. CDR1 is MNHEY and CDR2 is SMNVEV in the germline V gene (reference sequence). Trimming removed 3 bases from V and 3 bases from J, with 17 bases in between.

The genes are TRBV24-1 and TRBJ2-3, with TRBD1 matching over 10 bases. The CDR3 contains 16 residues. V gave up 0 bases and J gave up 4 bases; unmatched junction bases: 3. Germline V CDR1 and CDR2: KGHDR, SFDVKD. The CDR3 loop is CATSDLSGTGADTQYF. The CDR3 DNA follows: TGTGCCACCAGTGATTTGAGTGGGACAGGGGCAGATACGCAGTATTTT.

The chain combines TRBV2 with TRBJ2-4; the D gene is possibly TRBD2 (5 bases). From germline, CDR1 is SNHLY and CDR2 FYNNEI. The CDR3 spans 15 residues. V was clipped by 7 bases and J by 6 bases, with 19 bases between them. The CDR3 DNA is TGTGCCAGCACCGAACGCAGCGGAGGTCGAAACATTCAGTACTTC. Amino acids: CASTERSGGRNIQYF.

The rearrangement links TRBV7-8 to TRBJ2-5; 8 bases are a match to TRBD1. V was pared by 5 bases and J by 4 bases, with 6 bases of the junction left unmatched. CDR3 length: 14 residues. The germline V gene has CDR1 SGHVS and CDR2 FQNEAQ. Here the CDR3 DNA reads TGTGCCAGCAGCGCAACGGACAGGGTAGAGACCCAGTACTTC. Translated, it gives CASSATDRVETQYF.

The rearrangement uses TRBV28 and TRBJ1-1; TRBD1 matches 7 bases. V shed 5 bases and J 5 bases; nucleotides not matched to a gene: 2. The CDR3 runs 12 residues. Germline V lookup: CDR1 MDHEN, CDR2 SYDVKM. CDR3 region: CASSQQGTEAFF. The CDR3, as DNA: TGTGCCAGCAGTCAACAGGGGACTGAAGCTTTCTTT.

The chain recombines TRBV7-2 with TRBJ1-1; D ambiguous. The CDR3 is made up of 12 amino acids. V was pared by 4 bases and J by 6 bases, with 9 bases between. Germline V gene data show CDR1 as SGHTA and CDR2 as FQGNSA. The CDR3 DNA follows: TGTGCCAGCAGCTCCCGGAGCTCTGAAGCTTTCTTT. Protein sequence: CASSSRSSEAFF.

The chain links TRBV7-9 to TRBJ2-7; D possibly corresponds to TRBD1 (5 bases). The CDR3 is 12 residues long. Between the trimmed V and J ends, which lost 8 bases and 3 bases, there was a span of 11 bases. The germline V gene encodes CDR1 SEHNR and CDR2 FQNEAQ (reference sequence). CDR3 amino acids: CASGAMGYEQYF. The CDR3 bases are TGTGCCAGCGGGGCGATGGGCTACGAGCAGTACTTC.

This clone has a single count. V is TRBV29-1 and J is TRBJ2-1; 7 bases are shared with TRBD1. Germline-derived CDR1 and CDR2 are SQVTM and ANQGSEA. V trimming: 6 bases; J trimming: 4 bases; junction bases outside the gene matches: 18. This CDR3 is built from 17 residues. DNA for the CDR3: TGCAGCGTCGCAGGACAGGCCAACCAGGGCTCGTACAATGAGCAGTTCTTC. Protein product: CSVAGQANQGSYNEQFF.

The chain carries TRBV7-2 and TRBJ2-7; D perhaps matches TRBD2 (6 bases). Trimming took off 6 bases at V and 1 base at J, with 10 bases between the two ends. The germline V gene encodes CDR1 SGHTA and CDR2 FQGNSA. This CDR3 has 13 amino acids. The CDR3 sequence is CASRQGLSYEQYF. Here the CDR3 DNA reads TGTGCCAGCAGGCAGGGACTTTCCTACGAGCAGTACTTC. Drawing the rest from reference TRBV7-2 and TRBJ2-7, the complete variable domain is GAGVSQSPSNKVTEKGKDVELRCDPISGHTALYWYRQSLGQGLEFLIYFQGNSAPDKSGLPSDRFSAERTGGSVSTLTIQRTQQEDSAVYLCASRQGLSYEQYFGPGTRLTVT.

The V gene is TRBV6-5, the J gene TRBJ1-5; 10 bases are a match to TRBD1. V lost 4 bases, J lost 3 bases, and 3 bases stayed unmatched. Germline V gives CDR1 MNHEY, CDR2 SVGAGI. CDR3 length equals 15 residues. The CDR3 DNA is TGTGCCAGCAGTTCGGGACAGGGGCACAATCAGCCCCAGCATTTT. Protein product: CASSSGQGHNQPQHF.

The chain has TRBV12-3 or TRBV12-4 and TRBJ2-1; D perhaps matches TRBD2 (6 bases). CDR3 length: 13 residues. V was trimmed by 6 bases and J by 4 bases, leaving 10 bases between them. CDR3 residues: CASREGGYNEQFF. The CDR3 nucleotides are TGTGCCAGCAGGGAGGGTGGGTACAATGAGCAGTTCTTC.

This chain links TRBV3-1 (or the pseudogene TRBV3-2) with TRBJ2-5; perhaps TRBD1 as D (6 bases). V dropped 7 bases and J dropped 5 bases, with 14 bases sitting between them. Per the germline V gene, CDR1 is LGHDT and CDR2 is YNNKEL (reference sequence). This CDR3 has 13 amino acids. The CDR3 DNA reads TGTGCCAGCACGCAACAGGGTACGGAGACCCAGTACTTC. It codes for CASTQQGTETQYF.

The DNA of the CDR3 is TGTGCCAGCAGTCTCCGGACTAGCGGGAGGGATACGCAGTATTTT. Amino acids: CASSLRTSGRDTQYF. This chain joins TRBV2 and TRBJ2-3; 14 positions agree with TRBD2. The CDR3 length is 15 residues. CDR1 and CDR2 from the germline V gene are SNHLY and FYNNEI. V lost 5 bases and J lost 6; bases outside the gene matches: 4.

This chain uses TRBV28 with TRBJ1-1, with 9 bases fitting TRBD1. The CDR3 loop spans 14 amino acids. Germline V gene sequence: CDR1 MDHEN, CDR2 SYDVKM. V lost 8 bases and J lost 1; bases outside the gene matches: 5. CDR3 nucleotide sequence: TGTGCCAGCGGGACAGGGTCAAGGAACACTGAAGCTTTCTTT. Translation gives CASGTGSRNTEAFF.

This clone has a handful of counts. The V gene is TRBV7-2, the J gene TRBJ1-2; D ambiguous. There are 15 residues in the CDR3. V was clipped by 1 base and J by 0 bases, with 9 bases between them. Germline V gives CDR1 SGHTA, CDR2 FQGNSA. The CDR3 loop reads CASSLDWGANYGYTF. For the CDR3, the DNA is TGTGCCAGCAGCTTAGATTGGGGAGCTAACTATGGCTACACCTTC.

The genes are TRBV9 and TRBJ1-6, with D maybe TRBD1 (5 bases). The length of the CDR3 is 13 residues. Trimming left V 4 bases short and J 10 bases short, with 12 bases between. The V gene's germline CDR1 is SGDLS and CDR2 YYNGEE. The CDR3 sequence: CASSPNQGSPLHF. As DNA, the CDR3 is TGTGCCAGCAGCCCCAACCAGGGATCACCCCTCCACTTT.

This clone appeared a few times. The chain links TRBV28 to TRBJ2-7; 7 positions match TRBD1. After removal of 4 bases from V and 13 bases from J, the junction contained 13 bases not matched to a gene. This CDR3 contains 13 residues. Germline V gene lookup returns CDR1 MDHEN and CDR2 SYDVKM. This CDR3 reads CASSSTGTIELYF. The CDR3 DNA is TGTGCCAGCAGTTCGACAGGGACGATCGAGCTTTACTTC.

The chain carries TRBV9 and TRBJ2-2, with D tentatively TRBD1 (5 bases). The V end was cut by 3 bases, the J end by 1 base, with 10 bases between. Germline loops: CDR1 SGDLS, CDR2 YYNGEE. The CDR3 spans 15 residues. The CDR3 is CASSEGLLNTGELFF. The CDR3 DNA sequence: TGTGCCAGCAGCGAGGGGTTACTGAACACCGGGGAGCTGTTTTTT.

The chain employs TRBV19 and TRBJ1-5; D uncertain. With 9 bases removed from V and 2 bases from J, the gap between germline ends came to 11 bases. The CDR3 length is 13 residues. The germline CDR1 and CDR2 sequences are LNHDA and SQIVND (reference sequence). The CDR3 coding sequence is TGTGCCAGCGAAGGAGGAGGCAATCAGCCCCAGCATTTT. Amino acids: CASEGGGNQPQHF. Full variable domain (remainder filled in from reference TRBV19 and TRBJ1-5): DGGITQSPKYLFRKEGQNVTLSCEQNLNHDAMYWYRQDPGQGLRLIYYSQIVNDFQKGDIAEGYSVSREKKESFPLTVTSAQKNPTAFYLCASEGGGNQPQHFGDGTRLSIL.

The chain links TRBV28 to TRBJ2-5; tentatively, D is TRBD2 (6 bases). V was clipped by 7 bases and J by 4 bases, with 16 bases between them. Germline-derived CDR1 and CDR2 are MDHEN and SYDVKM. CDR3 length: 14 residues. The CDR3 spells CASILDWEAETQYF. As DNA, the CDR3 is TGTGCCAGCATCCTTGATTGGGAGGCAGAGACCCAGTACTTC.

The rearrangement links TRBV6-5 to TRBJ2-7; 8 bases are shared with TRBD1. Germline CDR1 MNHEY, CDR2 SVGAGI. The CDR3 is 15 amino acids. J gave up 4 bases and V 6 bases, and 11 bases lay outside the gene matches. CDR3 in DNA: TGTGCCAGCAGACCCAGGGACAGGATAACGTACGAGCAGTACTTC. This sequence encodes CASRPRDRITYEQYF.

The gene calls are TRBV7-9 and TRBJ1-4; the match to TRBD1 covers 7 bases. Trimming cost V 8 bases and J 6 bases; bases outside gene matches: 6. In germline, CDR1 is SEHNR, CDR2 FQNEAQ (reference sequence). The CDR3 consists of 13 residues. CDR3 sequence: CASRQGGYEKLFF. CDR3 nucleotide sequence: TGTGCCAGCCGACAGGGTGGTTATGAAAAACTGTTTTTT.

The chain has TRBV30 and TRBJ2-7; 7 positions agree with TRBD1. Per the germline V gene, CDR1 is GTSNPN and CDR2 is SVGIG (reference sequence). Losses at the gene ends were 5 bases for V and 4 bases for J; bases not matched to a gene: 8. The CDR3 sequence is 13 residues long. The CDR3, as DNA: TGTGCCTGGGAAGTAGGGGGCAGGTACGAGCAGTACTTC. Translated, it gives CAWEVGGRYEQYF.

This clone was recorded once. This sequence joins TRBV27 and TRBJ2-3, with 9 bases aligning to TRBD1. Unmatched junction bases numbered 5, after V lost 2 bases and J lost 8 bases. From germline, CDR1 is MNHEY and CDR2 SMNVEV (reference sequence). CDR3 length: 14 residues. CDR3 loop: CASSLGTGFGTQYF. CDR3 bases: TGTGCCAGCAGTTTAGGGACAGGGTTTGGTACGCAGTATTTT.

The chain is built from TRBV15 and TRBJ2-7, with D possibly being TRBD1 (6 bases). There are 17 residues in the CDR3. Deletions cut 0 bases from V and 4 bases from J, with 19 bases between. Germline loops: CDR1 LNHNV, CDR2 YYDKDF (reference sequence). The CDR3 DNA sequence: TGTGCCACCAGCAGAGATCACCAGGGGCTATCTCTTTACGAGCAGTACTTC. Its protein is CATSRDHQGLSLYEQYF.

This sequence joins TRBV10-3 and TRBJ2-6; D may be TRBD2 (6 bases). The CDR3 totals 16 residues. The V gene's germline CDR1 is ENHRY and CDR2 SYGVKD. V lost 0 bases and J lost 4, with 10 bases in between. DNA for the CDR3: TGTGCCATCAGTGAGTCGGGGGGTGGAGGGGCCAACGTCCTGACTTTC. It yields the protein CAISESGGGGANVLTF.

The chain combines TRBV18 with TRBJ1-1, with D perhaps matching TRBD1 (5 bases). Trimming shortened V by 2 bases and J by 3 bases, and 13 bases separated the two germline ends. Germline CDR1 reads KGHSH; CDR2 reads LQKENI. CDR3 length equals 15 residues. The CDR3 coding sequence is TGTGCCAGCTCACCAGGGGGGGGATCTGACACTGAAGCTTTCTTT. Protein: CASSPGGGSDTEAFF. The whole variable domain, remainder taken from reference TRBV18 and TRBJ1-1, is NAGVMQNPRHLVRRRGQEARLRCSPMKGHSHVYWYRQLPEEGLKFMVYLQKENIIDESGMPKERFSAEFPKEGPSILRIQQVVRGDSAAYFCASSPGGGSDTEAFFGQGTRLTVV.